Listed below are T cell receptor beta chains from one sample, sequenced in a study of blood T cell repertoires in COVID-19. Clones were read by immunoSEQ multiplex PCR, and TCRdb kept only the in-frame ones, dropping some. In the table there are around 160,000 clones, 82% of which are singletons. The sample taken for sequencing was peripheral blood. These TCRs come from a human donor with acute or convalescent COVID-19. The donor label of this sample is uncertain. Each CDR3 is given with its conserved first and last residue. Only part of the rows carry a size: once, few, many, or a class if the clone is expanded.

clone size: many
V gene: TRBV7-2
CDR3 protein: CASDRDHSGNTIYF

clone size: .
V gene: TRBV30
CDR3 protein: CAWSGNIPGTQQFF

clone size: .
V gene: TRBV18
CDR3 protein: CASSPGTGANTEAFF

clone size: .
V gene: TRBV5-6
CDR3 protein: CASSLLRTPYEQYF

clone size: .
V gene: TRBV7-9
CDR3 protein: CASSTKTGRTGELFF

clone size: .
V gene: TRBV2
CDR3 protein: CASSEITWERDTEAFF

clone size: .
V gene: TRBV7-9
CDR3 protein: CASSPRGLGNTIYF

clone size: .
V gene: TRBV11-2
CDR3 protein: CASSQPGQKMTEAFF

clone size: .
V gene: TRBV5-1
CDR3 protein: CASRRNAGPQGEGYTF

clone size: .
V gene: TRBV15
CDR3 protein: CATSRWGRGGNQPQHF

clone size: .
V gene: TRBV4-1
CDR3 protein: CASSQGQIISLDTEAFF

clone size: .
V gene: TRBV6-5
CDR3 protein: CASRTQGNIQYF

clone size: .
V gene: TRBV23-1
CDR3 protein: CASSHGTPSSYEQYF

clone size: .
V gene: TRBV6-5
CDR3 protein: CASRPGTGNPEAFF

clone size: few
V gene: TRBV12-3/TRBV12-4
CDR3 protein: CASSLPPGQPQHF

clone size: .
V gene: TRBV7-9
CDR3 protein: CASSLYGGRSKNIQYF

clone size: .
V gene: TRBV11-1
CDR3 protein: CASSLGLPQQETQYF

clone size: few
V gene: TRBV9
CDR3 protein: CASSVLGTESAEAFF

clone size: .
V gene: TRBV19
CDR3 protein: CASSTGDTETQYF

clone size: .
V gene: TRBV7-2
CDR3 protein: CASSLSWAAGNTIYF

clone size: few
V gene: TRBV4-1
CDR3 protein: CASSQDPDRGKANYGYTF

clone size: .
V gene: TRBV29-1
CDR3 protein: CSARLMNTEAFF

clone size: .
V gene: TRBV4-1
CDR3 protein: CASSQDRRRGKYF

clone size: once
V gene: TRBV10-3
CDR3 protein: CAAADRADYGYTF

clone size: .
V gene: TRBV5-4
CDR3 protein: CASRGQFRETQYF

clone size: .
V gene: TRBV6-6
CDR3 protein: CASTLRSAQPQHF

clone size: .
V gene: TRBV19
CDR3 protein: CASSTLRDISGNTIYF

clone size: .
V gene: TRBV6-1
CDR3 protein: CASSETGVNEKLFF

clone size: .
V gene: TRBV5-1
CDR3 protein: CASSLYSWNTEAFF

clone size: once
V gene: TRBV11-3
CDR3 protein: CASSLGTLQETQYF

clone size: .
V gene: TRBV5-1
CDR3 protein: CASSPSLAGPSTDTQYF

clone size: .
V gene: TRBV6-5
CDR3 protein: CASIGTGVQPQHF

clone size: .
V gene: TRBV6-1
CDR3 protein: CASSEVTGTGGHEQYF

clone size: .
V gene: TRBV19
CDR3 protein: CASSPGRGRGYEQYF

clone size: .
V gene: TRBV19
CDR3 protein: CASSIGRGTLYGANVLTF

clone size: .
V gene: TRBV25-1
CDR3 protein: CASRRTGGETQYF

clone size: .
V gene: TRBV3-1/TRBV3-2
CDR3 protein: CASSQHGLAGGGEQFF

clone size: .
V gene: TRBV6-5
CDR3 protein: CASSYAGGWNTEAFF

clone size: .
V gene: TRBV27
CDR3 protein: CASSSFGGGGINQPQHF

clone size: .
V gene: TRBV28
CDR3 protein: CASMRGGRNSPLHF

clone size: .
V gene: TRBV5-1
CDR3 protein: CASSPGGGHEQFF

clone size: .
V gene: TRBV5-4
CDR3 protein: CASSHQRGNTGELFF

clone size: .
V gene: TRBV7-5
CDR3 protein: CVRSPRDRRSSGNTIYF

clone size: .
V gene: TRBV30
CDR3 protein: CAWGAMGTDTQYF

clone size: .
V gene: TRBV7-2
CDR3 protein: CASSPTPGYTEAFF

clone size: once
V gene: TRBV21-1
CDR3 protein: CASSKGGTGAEKLFF

clone size: .
V gene: TRBV2
CDR3 protein: CASSAYTGLGQPQHF

clone size: .
V gene: TRBV7-2
CDR3 protein: CASSWDRGTDTQYF

clone size: once
V gene: TRBV9
CDR3 protein: CASSPSGQPQHF

clone size: once
V gene: TRBV5-1
CDR3 protein: CASSLEQPAKNIQYF

clone size: .
V gene: TRBV5-5
CDR3 protein: CASSLRLAGAHRDF

clone size: .
V gene: TRBV7-9
CDR3 protein: CASSLARNTEAFF

clone size: .
V gene: TRBV7-2
CDR3 protein: CASSLAATDLYGYTF

clone size: .
V gene: TRBV14
CDR3 protein: CASSPQMNTEAFF

clone size: .
V gene: TRBV5-6
CDR3 protein: CASSAVNKNTEAFF

clone size: .
V gene: TRBV30
CDR3 protein: CAWSVAGGIQETQYF